A single sample is the source of the 9 T cell receptor beta chains below, sequenced in a study of T-cell memory formation after mild COVID-19 (dated by TCRdb to 2020 to 2022). Libraries came from 5' RACE. The sequencing machine was an Illumina NovaSeq 6000. TCRdb handled the public reads itself, with Q25 trimming in fastp and clone calling in MiXCR, and kept productive beta chains. Records with the same CDR3 protein are collapsed into one entry carrying the most frequent genes and DNA. The sample yields a few hundred thousand distinct CDR3 sequences; 20% to 25% were counted once. The ten largest clones add up to approximately 8.4% of the sample. Sample: PBMCs or a T cell subset sorted from them (not recorded which). These receptor sequences come from an adult woman who had mild COVID-19 (a few samples of this study predate the infection). The sample titles of this study are shuffled in the database, so cell type and time point are left out; the donor was told from shared clones.

This clonotype was counted between two and nine times. The CDR3: CATRGGGSPDNEQFF. In DNA form, the CDR3 reads TGTGCCACCAGAGGGGGGGGCTCGCCAGACAATGAGCAGTTCTTC. V gene TRBV24-1 combines with J gene TRBJ2-1; D possibly corresponds to TRBD2 (7 bases). CDR1 is KGHDR and CDR2 is SFDVKD in the germline V gene. With 7 bases removed from V and 5 bases from J, the gap between germline ends came to 17 bases. This CDR3 has 15 amino acids.

The chain combines TRBV27 with TRBJ2-1; no firm D call. Germline V lookup: CDR1 MNHEY, CDR2 SMNVEV (reference sequence). V was trimmed by 4 bases and J by 10 bases, leaving 14 bases between them. The CDR3 consists of 13 residues. CDR3 nucleotide sequence: TGTGCCAGCAGTTCCTTACTCCTGGAGGAGCAGTTCTTC. As protein: CASSSLLLEEQFF.

The V call is TRBV20-1, the J call TRBJ2-1; 9 bases fit TRBD2. The CDR3 sequence is 18 residues long. The germline V gene encodes CDR1 DFQATT and CDR2 SNEGSKA (reference sequence). V was pared by 5 bases and J by 3 bases, with 17 bases of the junction left unmatched. The DNA for the CDR3 is TGCAGTGCTGGTGAAGCGGGGGGCCCCGTTTTGTACTACAATGAGCAGTTCTTC. Translating gives CSAGEAGGPVLYYNEQFF.

Only a few counts were recorded for this clonotype. This rearrangement joins TRBV2 to TRBJ2-1, with TRBD2 matching over 7 bases. The CDR3 contains 14 residues. V lost 6 bases and J lost 8; bases outside the gene matches: 10. The germline CDR1 and CDR2 sequences are SNHLY and FYNNEI. The CDR3 region has the DNA TGTGCCAGCAGGAGTCGAGCGGGGTATTATGAGCAGTTCTTC. Translation gives CASRSRAGYYEQFF.

There are a few counts of this clonotype. The CDR3 DNA reads TGTGCCAGCAGCTCCGGCTCGACTAGCAATCAGCCCCAGCATTTT. This codes for CASSSGSTSNQPQHF. The chain carries TRBV5-5 and TRBJ1-5, with D unresolved. The V end was cut by 3 bases, the J end by 0 bases, with 10 bases between. CDR1 SGHKS and CDR2 YYEKEE come from the germline V gene (reference sequence). This CDR3 is built from 15 residues.

The chain carries TRBV7-8 and TRBJ1-1, with D possibly TRBD1 on 5 matching bases. Germline V gives CDR1 SGHVS, CDR2 FQNEAQ. This CDR3 region has 17 residues. The V end was cut by 2 bases, the J end by 0 bases, with 16 bases between. DNA of the CDR3: TGTGCCAGCAGCTTAAGTCCAGGGTATAACATGAACACTGAAGCTTTCTTT. As protein: CASSLSPGYNMNTEAFF.

This clonotype has a handful of counts. V usage is TRBV29-1 and J usage is TRBJ2-7, with 8 bases identical to TRBD1. The ends lost 7 bases at V and 4 bases at J; junction bases unmatched: 12. Per germline, CDR1 SQVTM and CDR2 ANQGSEA. The CDR3 is 14 amino acids. The CDR3 region is CSACNTGGAYEQYF. The CDR3 DNA sequence: TGCAGCGCATGCAATACAGGGGGTGCTTACGAGCAGTACTTC.

This clonotype was seen only a few times. V usage is TRBV14 and J usage is TRBJ2-2, with 8 bases fitting TRBD1. Germline assignment: CDR1 SGHDN and CDR2 FVKESK. CDR3 size: 17 residues. Trimming at V came to 1 base and at J to 3 bases, leaving 7 bases not matched to a gene. The CDR3: CASSQVLAGGDTGELFF. The CDR3 DNA is TGTGCCAGCAGCCAAGTATTGGCAGGGGGCGACACCGGGGAGCTGTTTTTT.

This clonotype has only a few counts. This chain uses TRBV5-6 with TRBJ2-5; TRBD2 agrees at 9 bases. Germline loops: CDR1 SGHDT, CDR2 YYEEEE. This CDR3 comprises 17 residues. V shed 1 base and J 5 bases; nucleotides not matched to a gene: 12. The DNA of the CDR3 is TGTGCCAGCAGCTTGTCCGGCCCTAGCGGGATCTCGGAGACCCAGTACTTC. This codes for CASSLSGPSGISETQYF.